There are a few counts of the clone carrying this T cell receptor (beta chain). The antigen is unknown. V was pared by 1 base and J by 1 base, with 12 bases of the junction left unmatched. Looked up from germline, CDR1 is MNHNS and CDR2 is SASEGT. This CDR3 has 18 amino acids. The sample originates from a study of fetal regulatory T cell absence and autoimmunity. Study at large: The IPEX patients lacked clinical diabetes but had exocrine pancreas autoimmunity. Study results and caveats: Broadly similar TRB gene family usage was seen in pancreas and cord blood.

Here immunoSEQ multiplex PCR was the method, and the copy in TCRdb shows in-frame clones only, minus some. The sample carries 95,000 or so clones, 55% to 75% recorded once. The source material was pancreas tissue. This TCR came from a male donor with IPEX syndrome. The rearrangement links TRBV6-1 to TRBJ1-2; 7 bases are shared with TRBD1. The CDR3 reads CASSEVGKRDRLNYGYTF. CDR3 in DNA: TGTGCCAGCAGTGAAGTAGGTAAAAGGGACAGACTTAACTATGGCTACACCTTC.